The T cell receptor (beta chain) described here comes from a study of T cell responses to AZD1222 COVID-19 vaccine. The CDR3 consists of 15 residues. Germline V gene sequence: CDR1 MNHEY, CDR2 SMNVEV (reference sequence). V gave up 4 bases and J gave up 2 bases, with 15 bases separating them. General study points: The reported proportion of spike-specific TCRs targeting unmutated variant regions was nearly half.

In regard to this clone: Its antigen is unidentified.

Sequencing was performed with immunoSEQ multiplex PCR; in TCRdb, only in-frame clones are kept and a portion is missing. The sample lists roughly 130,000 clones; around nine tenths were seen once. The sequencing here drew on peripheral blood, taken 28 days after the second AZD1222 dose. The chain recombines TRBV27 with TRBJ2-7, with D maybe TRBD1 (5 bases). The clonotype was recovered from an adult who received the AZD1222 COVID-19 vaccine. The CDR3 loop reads CASSSSMGLAYEQYF. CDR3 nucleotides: TGTGCCAGCAGTTCCTCAATGGGGCTCGCCTACGAGCAGTACTTC.